The clone carrying this T cell receptor (beta chain) was detected ten times or more. Its antigen is unknown. The sample comes from a study of neurological immune-mediated disorders. Regarding the study as a whole: The greatest TCR clonal expansion occurred in HTLV-1-associated myelopathy and the least in multiple sclerosis, which fell below healthy controls. Across subjects, no CDR3 amino acid sequence appeared in expanded clones of more than one subject, a finding that suggested private repertoires in all groups.

Sample time point: longitudinal time-point 1 (baseline). The cDNA was synthesized by 5'RACE incorporating 10-nucleotide random UMIs. Via MiXCR, TCRdb re-called the 5' RACE reads, giving one row per CDR3 protein. The table shows 64,000 or so distinct CDR3 sequences, with 10% occurring only once. CDR1 and CDR2 from the germline V gene are MNHEY and SMNVEV (reference sequence). Trimming shortened V by 4 bases and J by 3 bases, and 15 bases separated the two germline ends. This CDR3 comprises 15 residues. This chain links TRBV27 with TRBJ2-5, with TRBD2 as a possible D gene (5 bases). The origin of this receptor is a man aged 25 to 40 in good health. Sequencing was done on a sample of PBMCs. CDR3 sequence reads: CASSWGLGEKETQYF. The CDR3 DNA reads as TGTGCCAGCAGTTGGGGTCTCGGGGAGAAAGAGACCCAGTACTTC.